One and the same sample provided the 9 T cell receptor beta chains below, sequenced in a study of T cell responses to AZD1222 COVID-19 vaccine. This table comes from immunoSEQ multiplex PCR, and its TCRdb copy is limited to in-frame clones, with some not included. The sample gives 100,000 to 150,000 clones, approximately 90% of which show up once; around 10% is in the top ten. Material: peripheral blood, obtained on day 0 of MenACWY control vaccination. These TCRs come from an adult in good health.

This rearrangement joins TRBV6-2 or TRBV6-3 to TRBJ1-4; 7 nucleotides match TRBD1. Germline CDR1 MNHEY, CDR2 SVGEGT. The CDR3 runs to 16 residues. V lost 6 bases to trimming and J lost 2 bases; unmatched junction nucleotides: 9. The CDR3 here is CASSERQGSTNEKLFF. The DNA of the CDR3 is TGTGCCAGCAGCGAGAGACAGGGCTCTACTAATGAAAAACTGTTTTTT.

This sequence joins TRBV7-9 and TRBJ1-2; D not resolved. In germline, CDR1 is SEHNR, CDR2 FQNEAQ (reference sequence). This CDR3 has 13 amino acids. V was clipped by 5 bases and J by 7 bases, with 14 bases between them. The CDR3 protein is CASSGQRRLGYTF. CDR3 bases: TGTGCCAGCAGCGGGCAGAGACGGCTTGGCTACACCTTC.

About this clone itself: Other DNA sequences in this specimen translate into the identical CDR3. The DNA for the CDR3 is TGTGCCAGCAGTTTCAGCAACTCCTACGAGCAGTACTTC. This sequence encodes CASSFSNSYEQYF. The V call is TRBV12-3 or TRBV12-4, the J call TRBJ2-7; D gene ambiguous. Trimming stripped 3 bases from V and 0 bases from J, with 6 bases between. This CDR3 region has 13 residues.

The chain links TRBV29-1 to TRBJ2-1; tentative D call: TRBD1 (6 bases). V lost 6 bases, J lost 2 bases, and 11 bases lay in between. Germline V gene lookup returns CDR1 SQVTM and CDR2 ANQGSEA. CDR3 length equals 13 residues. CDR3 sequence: CSVNKGAYNEQFF. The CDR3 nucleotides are TGCAGCGTGAATAAGGGGGCCTACAATGAGCAGTTCTTC.

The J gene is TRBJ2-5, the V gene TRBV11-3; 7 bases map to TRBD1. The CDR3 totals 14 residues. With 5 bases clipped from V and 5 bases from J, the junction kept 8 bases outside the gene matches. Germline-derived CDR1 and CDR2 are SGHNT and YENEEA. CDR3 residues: CASSARTGRETQYF. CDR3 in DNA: TGTGCCAGCAGCGCTCGGACAGGTCGGGAGACCCAGTACTTC.

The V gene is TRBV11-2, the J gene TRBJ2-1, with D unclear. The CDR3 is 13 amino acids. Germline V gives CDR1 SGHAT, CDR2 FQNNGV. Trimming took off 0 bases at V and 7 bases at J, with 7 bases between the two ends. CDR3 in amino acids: CASSLELGNEQFF. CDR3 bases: TGTGCCAGCAGCTTAGAACTGGGAAATGAGCAGTTCTTC.

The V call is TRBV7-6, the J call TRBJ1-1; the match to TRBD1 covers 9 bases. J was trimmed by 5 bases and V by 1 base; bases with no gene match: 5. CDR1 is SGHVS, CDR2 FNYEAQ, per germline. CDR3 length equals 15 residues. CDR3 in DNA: TGTGCCAGCAGCTTAGGGGGGACAGGGTATACTGAAGCTTTCTTT. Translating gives CASSLGGTGYTEAFF.

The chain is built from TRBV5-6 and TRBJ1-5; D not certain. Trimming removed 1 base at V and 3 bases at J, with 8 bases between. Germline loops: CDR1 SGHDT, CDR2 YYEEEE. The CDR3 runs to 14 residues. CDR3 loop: CASSLSHSNQPQHF. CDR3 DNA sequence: TGTGCCAGCAGCTTGTCACACTCCAATCAGCCCCAGCATTTT.

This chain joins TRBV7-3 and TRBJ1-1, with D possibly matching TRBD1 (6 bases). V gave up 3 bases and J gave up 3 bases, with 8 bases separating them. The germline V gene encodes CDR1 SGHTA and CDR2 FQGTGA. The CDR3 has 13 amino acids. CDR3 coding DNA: TGTGCCAGCAGCTTGGAGGGGGACACTGAAGCTTTCTTT. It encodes CASSLEGDTEAFF.